This T cell receptor beta chain was captured in a study of OX40 agonist ivuxolimab in advanced cancers. Overall study results and limits: Undetermined was the antigen specificity of the expanded peripheral T cells.

Libraries were prepared by immunoSEQ multiplex PCR; TCRdb keeps only in-frame clonotypes and omits some of them. The repertoire has approximately 47,000 clones, about 87% of them found once; the top ten carry around 2%. With respect to this clone: Its antigen is undetermined.

Germline lookup yields CDR1 SGHDN and CDR2 FVKESK. The CDR3 has 13 residues. V lost 6 bases and J lost 4, with 13 bases in between. This sample comprised CD4+ or CD8+ T cells sorted from blood, obtained in a trial of the OX40 agonist ivuxolimab. The TCR comes from an adult with an advanced solid tumor such as melanoma, head and neck, liver or kidney cancer. The rearrangement uses TRBV14 and TRBJ2-7; D possibly uses TRBD1 or TRBD2 (5 bases each). Written as DNA, the CDR3 is TGTGCCAGCAGGAGGGCAGGGACGTACGAGCAGTACTTC. Its translation is CASRRAGTYEQYF.